Sequencing of this T cell receptor beta chain was carried out in a study of blood T cell repertoires in COVID-19. Overall study context: Nucleic acid was either cDNA or gDNA, and it came from T cells, B-cell-depleted T cells, or PBMCs.

The study recruited people aged roughly 18 to 95 years across about two dozen US areas. Recovered Cohort 3 donors showed two negative PCRs, clearance, or symptom resolution. Germline CDR1 and CDR2: SGDLS and YYNGEE. This CDR3 spans 14 amino acids. The V and J ends lost 3 bases and 2 bases respectively, with 11 bases between them. In its sample, this clone was seen many times. Original methodology: The assay estimated nucleated cells by amplifying reference gene primers. Data came from immunoSEQ multiplex PCR; TCRdb stores just in-frame clones and leaves some out. V, J and clone size reflect that table, while D and trimming were determined from the DNA. The sample has about 150,000 clones; about 88% are singletons.

The sample consisted of PBMCs or T cells enriched from blood (not recorded which). This clonotype was obtained from a man aged 45 to 65 who had recovered from COVID-19. The chain employs TRBV9 and TRBJ2-5, with TRBD1 as a possible D gene (6 bases). The CDR3 loop reads CASSAPQGQETQYF. The CDR3 bases are TGTGCCAGCAGCGCACCACAGGGACAAGAGACCCAGTACTTC. Full variable domain (rest looked up from reference TRBV9 and TRBJ2-5): DSGVTQTPKHLITATGQRVTLRCSPRSGDLSVYWYQQSLDQGLQFLIQYYNGEERAKGNILERFSAQQFPDLHSELNLSSLELGDSALYFCASSAPQGQETQYFGPGTRLLVL.